One and the same sample provided the 22 T cell receptor beta chains below, sequenced in a study of T-cell memory formation after mild COVID-19. MiXCR was run by TCRdb on the 5' RACE reads, yielding one entry per CDR3 protein. Among 250,000 to 300,000 distinct CDR3 sequences, roughly 16% were seen once, and the ten largest hold 22%. Sequencing was performed on PBMCs or a T cell subset sorted from them (not recorded which). The receptor source for this set is a man aged 18 to 30 who had mild COVID-19 (a few samples of this study predate the infection). Cell type and time point are not known.

This chain links TRBV20-1 with TRBJ1-2; tentatively, D is TRBD1 (5 bases). Per germline, CDR1 DFQATT and CDR2 SNEGSKA (reference sequence). This CDR3 has 13 amino acids. Trimming stripped 2 bases from V and 3 bases from J, with 10 bases between. The CDR3, as DNA: TGCAGTGCTAGATATCGGGGCTACTATGGCTACACCTTC. It yields the protein CSARYRGYYGYTF.

The V gene is TRBV28, the J gene TRBJ2-3; 12 bases line up with TRBD2. Per germline, CDR1 MDHEN and CDR2 SYDVKM. This CDR3 region has 15 residues. Trimming took 5 bases from V and 7 from J; bases not matched to a gene: 7. The DNA of the CDR3 is TGTGCCAGCAGTACTCCGACTAGCGGGGGATATACGCAGTATTTT. Its protein is CASSTPTSGGYTQYF.

This clonotype came up many times. The chain is built from TRBV12-5 and TRBJ2-7; D possibly corresponds to TRBD1 (6 bases). This CDR3 contains 13 residues. Germline CDR1 reads LGHNT; CDR2 reads FRNRAP. V was cut by 9 bases and J by 1 base, with 13 bases left in between. In DNA form, the CDR3 reads TGTGCTAGCCTTCAGGGGAATTCCTACGAGCAGTACTTC. This gives the protein CASLQGNSYEQYF.

This clonotype was recorded a few times. The rearrangement uses TRBV6-5 and TRBJ2-7; weak D call: TRBD1 (5 bases). There are 13 residues in the CDR3. The V gene's germline CDR1 is MNHEY and CDR2 SVGAGI. Trimming cost V 4 bases and J 4 bases, with 11 bases left between them. The CDR3 coding sequence is TGTGCCAGCAGTTTGGGCAGGGAATACGAGCAGTACTTC. Amino acid sequence: CASSLGREYEQYF.

The gene calls are TRBV6-5 and TRBJ2-7; tentatively, D is TRBD1 (6 bases). The V and J ends lost 0 bases and 7 bases respectively, with 16 bases between them. The germline V gene encodes CDR1 MNHEY and CDR2 SVGAGI. The CDR3 loop spans 15 amino acids. The CDR3 DNA follows: TGTGCCAGCAGTTACTCGACAGGACGGATGGATGAGCAGTACTTC. Its translation: CASSYSTGRMDEQYF.

The table lists this clonotype with many counts. The gene calls are TRBV6-1 and TRBJ2-7, with 8 bases aligning to TRBD1. V was clipped by 6 bases and J by 3 bases; unmatched bases: 7. Per germline, CDR1 MNHNS and CDR2 SASEGT. This CDR3 is 14 amino acids long. The CDR3, as DNA: TGTGCCAGCAGGGAGGACAGGGCCCGCTACGAGCAGTACGTC. It is translated as CASREDRARYEQYV.

This clonotype has more than one count but fewer than ten. This chain links TRBV7-2 with TRBJ2-3; 8 bases match TRBD2. V lost 9 bases, J lost 0 bases, and 5 bases stayed unmatched. Germline CDR1 is SGHTA and CDR2 is FQGNSA. The CDR3 length is 14 residues. This CDR3 reads CASTSGTSTDTQYF. The CDR3 coding sequence is TGTGCCAGTACTAGCGGCACTAGCACAGATACGCAGTATTTT.

This chain connects TRBV28 to TRBJ1-2; D is ambiguous. The CDR3 covers 12 residues. Germline lookup yields CDR1 MDHEN and CDR2 SYDVKM. Trimming left V 8 bases short and J 9 bases short, with 16 bases between. For the CDR3, the DNA is TGTGCCAGCGGGCTCAAAGGAGGGAGCTACACCTTC. This gives the protein CASGLKGGSYTF.

This chain connects TRBV7-8 to TRBJ1-2; D not certain. Looked up from germline, CDR1 is SGHVS and CDR2 is FQNEAQ. V was shortened by 5 bases and J by 9 bases, with 25 bases between the two germline ends. CDR3 length equals 16 residues. Written as DNA, the CDR3 is TGTGCCAGCAGCCTACGCGGGGTGCGTGCCCAGTTGAGCTACACCTTC. Amino acids: CASSLRGVRAQLSYTF. The full variable domain, in which reference TRBV7-8 and TRBJ1-2 provide the parts outside the CDR3, is GAGVSQSPRYKVAKRGQDVALRCDPISGHVSLFWYQQALGQGPEFLTYFQNEAQLDKSGLPSDRFFAERPEGSVSTLKIQRTQQEDSAVYLCASSLRGVRAQLSYTFGSGTRLTVV.

The table lists this clonotype with a few counts. CDR3 region: CASRTGGRGNEQFF. In DNA, the CDR3 is TGTGCCAGCAGGACCGGGGGCAGAGGGAATGAGCAGTTCTTC. The rearrangement joins TRBV27 to TRBJ2-1; D possibly matches TRBD1 or TRBD2 (6 bases each). From germline, CDR1 is MNHEY and CDR2 SMNVEV (reference sequence). This CDR3 comprises 14 residues. With 6 bases removed from V and 7 bases from J, the gap between germline ends came to 16 bases.

This clonotype was observed a handful of times. This chain links TRBV20-1 with TRBJ2-3, with 9 bases that match TRBD2. The V and J ends lost 5 bases and 3 bases, in that order; junction bases with no gene match: 9. Germline V gene sequence: CDR1 DFQATT, CDR2 SNEGSKA (reference sequence). There are 15 residues in the CDR3. CDR3 sequence (DNA): TGCAGTGCTCGACCCCTTGCGGGGGGGACAGATACGCAGTATTTT. Protein sequence: CSARPLAGGTDTQYF.

This clonotype was found a few times. This chain joins TRBV18 and TRBJ1-1; the match to TRBD1 covers 7 bases. CDR3 size: 14 residues. Losses at the gene ends were 4 bases for V and 1 base for J; bases not matched to a gene: 3. Per germline, CDR1 KGHSH and CDR2 LQKENI. The CDR3 region is CASSRDRENTEAFF. The CDR3 DNA sequence: TGTGCCAGCTCACGCGACAGGGAGAACACTGAAGCTTTCTTT. The variable domain in full, completed from reference TRBV18 and TRBJ1-1, reads NAGVMQNPRHLVRRRGQEARLRCSPMKGHSHVYWYRQLPEEGLKFMVYLQKENIIDESGMPKERFSAEFPKEGPSILRIQQVVRGDSAAYFCASSRDRENTEAFFGQGTRLTVV.

This clonotype was recorded a few times. The chain combines TRBV27 with TRBJ2-6, with D possibly TRBD1 on 5 matching bases. This CDR3 has 15 residues. Between the trimmed V and J ends, which lost 2 bases and 4 bases, there was a span of 9 bases. CDR1 and CDR2 from the germline V gene are MNHEY and SMNVEV (reference sequence). CDR3 region: CASSLNAGGANVLTF. DNA for the CDR3: TGTGCCAGCAGTTTAAATGCAGGGGGGGCCAACGTCCTGACTTTC.

The chain carries TRBV6-6 and TRBJ1-6, with 9 bases fitting TRBD1. The CDR3 is 16 amino acids. V shed 6 bases, J shed 3 bases, and the junction held 6 bases outside the gene matches. Germline CDR1 and CDR2: MNHNY and SVGAGI (reference sequence). CDR3 bases: TGTGCCAGCAGCCCGGACAGGGGCCGCTATAATTCACCCCTCCACTTT. Encoded protein: CASSPDRGRYNSPLHF.

Ten or more counts support this clonotype. This rearrangement joins TRBV28 to TRBJ2-1; 8 bases are shared with TRBD2. This CDR3 region has 16 residues. Germline lookup yields CDR1 MDHEN and CDR2 SYDVKM. V shed 9 bases, J shed 4 bases, and the junction held 14 bases outside the gene matches. The chain's CDR3 is CASTGTRSALYNEQFF. The CDR3 DNA sequence: TGTGCCAGTACCGGGACTAGGAGTGCCCTATACAATGAGCAGTTCTTC. Drawing the rest from reference TRBV28 and TRBJ2-1, the complete variable domain is DVKVTQSSRYLVKRTGEKVFLECVQDMDHENMFWYRQDPGLGLRLIYFSYDVKMKEKGDIPEGYSVSREKKERFSLILESASTNQTSMYLCASTGTRSALYNEQFFGPGTRLTVL.

This clonotype was found a few times. The rearrangement joins TRBV29-1 to TRBJ2-5; D is perhaps TRBD1 (5 bases). Germline values: CDR1 SQVTM, CDR2 ANQGSEA. The length of the CDR3 is 10 residues. The germline V and J ends were trimmed by 7 bases and 6 bases, with 9 bases remaining between them. The DNA of the CDR3 is TGCAGCGGGGGCGAACAGACCCAGTACTTC. Protein: CSGGEQTQYF.

The chain carries TRBV29-1 and TRBJ2-1, with TRBD2 matching 12 bases. Looked up from germline, CDR1 is SQVTM and CDR2 is ANQGSEA. The trim removed 5 bases at V and 9 bases at J, leaving 2 bases unmatched. The CDR3 is 12 residues long. CDR3 in amino acids: CSVTGLAGEQFF. CDR3 DNA: TGCAGCGTTACGGGACTAGCGGGTGAGCAGTTCTTC.

This rearrangement joins TRBV27 to TRBJ2-6; tentatively, D is TRBD1 (6 bases). Per germline, CDR1 MNHEY and CDR2 SMNVEV (reference sequence). V gave up 6 bases and J gave up 0 bases, with 24 bases separating them. This CDR3 is 20 amino acids long. The DNA of the CDR3 is TGTGCCAGCAGCCCAAGACCCCGGACAGACTTCAGCTCTGGGGCCAACGTCCTGACTTTC. The encoded protein is CASSPRPRTDFSSGANVLTF.

In regard to this clonotype: The junction departs from germline at one end; a sequencing error may be responsible. J is TRBJ2-3 and V is TRBV4-3; no clear D. This CDR3 has 12 residues. The germline gives CDR1 LGHNA, CDR2 YSLEER. As DNA, the CDR3 is TGCTCCAGCAGCCAAGAGAGGGATACGCAGTATTTT. Protein product: CSSSQERDTQYF.

The genes are TRBV10-3 and TRBJ2-5; possibly TRBD2 for D (5 bases). Trimming left V 3 bases short and J 5 bases short, with 13 bases between. CDR1 and CDR2 (germline): ENHRY, SYGVKD. This CDR3 has 14 amino acids. CDR3 coding DNA: TGTGCCATCAGTGATGGCTGGGGAGACGAGACCCAGTACTTC. This encodes CAISDGWGDETQYF.

The CDR3 bases are TGCGCCAGCAGTGGGTCCGGGACTAGCGAAGATACGCAGTATTTT. It specifies CASSGSGTSEDTQYF. The chain carries TRBV10-1 and TRBJ2-3, with 10 bases matching TRBD2. CDR1 and CDR2 from the germline V gene are WNHNN and SYGVQD (reference sequence). The CDR3 has 15 residues. The junction had 6 bases not matched to a gene; V was cut back by 4 bases and J by 5 bases.

This chain connects TRBV29-1 to TRBJ2-7, with TRBD1 matching 7 bases. CDR3 length equals 12 residues. Germline V gene lookup returns CDR1 SQVTM and CDR2 ANQGSEA. V dropped 7 bases and J dropped 6; count of bases not matched to a gene: 9. In DNA, the CDR3 is TGCAGCGCCAGACAGGGTAAACGCGAGCAGTACTTC. Translation: CSARQGKREQYF.